What follows is one T cell receptor beta chain and its context. The antigen is undetermined. These data originate in a study of T cell responses to AZD1222 COVID-19 vaccine. Profiling relied on immunoSEQ multiplex PCR, and the TCRdb table lists in-frame clones only, not all of them. In the table there are around 210,000 clones, approximately 94% of which are singletons. General study points: After the peak T cell response, and only then, were repertoires sampled.

The CDR3 runs 11 residues. Trimming pared 8 bases from V and 8 bases from J, leaving 10 bases between. Germline CDR1 MDHEN, CDR2 SYDVKM. This receptor was identified in an adult who received the MenACWY meningococcal vaccine as a control. Source: peripheral blood, taken 28 days after the second dose of the MenACWY control vaccine. The V call is TRBV28, the J call TRBJ2-1; D remains unclear. The CDR3 protein is CASGGVHEQFF. For the CDR3, the DNA is TGTGCCAGCGGTGGGGTCCATGAGCAGTTCTTC.